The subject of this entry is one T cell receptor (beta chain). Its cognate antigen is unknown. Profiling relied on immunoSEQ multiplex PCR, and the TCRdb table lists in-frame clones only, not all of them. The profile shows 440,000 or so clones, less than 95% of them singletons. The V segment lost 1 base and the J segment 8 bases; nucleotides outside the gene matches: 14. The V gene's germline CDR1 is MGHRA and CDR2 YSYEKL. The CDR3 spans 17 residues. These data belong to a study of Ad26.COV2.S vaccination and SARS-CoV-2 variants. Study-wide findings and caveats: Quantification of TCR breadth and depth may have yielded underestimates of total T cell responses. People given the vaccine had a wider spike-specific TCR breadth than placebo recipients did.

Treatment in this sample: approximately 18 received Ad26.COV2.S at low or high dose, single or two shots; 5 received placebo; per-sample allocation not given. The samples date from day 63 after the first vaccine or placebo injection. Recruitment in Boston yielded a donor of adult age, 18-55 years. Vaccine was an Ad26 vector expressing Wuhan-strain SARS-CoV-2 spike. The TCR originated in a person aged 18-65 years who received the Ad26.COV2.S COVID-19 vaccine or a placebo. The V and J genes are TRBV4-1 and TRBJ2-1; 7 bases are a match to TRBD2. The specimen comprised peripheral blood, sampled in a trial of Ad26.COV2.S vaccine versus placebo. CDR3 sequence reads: CASSQGGAGAFGHEQFF. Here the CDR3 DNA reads TGCGCCAGCAGCCAAGGGGGTGCGGGAGCCTTCGGTCATGAGCAGTTCTTC.